The following is a TCR beta chain sequence with its context. The sample comes from a study of technical replicates of blood from a handful of donors. The method was immunoSEQ multiplex PCR; TCRdb's version includes in-frame clones alone and lacks a portion of them. The sample contains approximately 80,000 clones, roughly 98% of which appear only once. CDR1 and CDR2 from the germline V gene are WNHNN and SYGVQD (reference sequence). With 6 bases clipped from V and 3 bases from J, the junction kept 8 bases outside the gene matches. The CDR3 is made up of 15 amino acids. The sample was T cells isolated from PBMCs. The TCR comes from a human donor in good health. The J gene is TRBJ2-5, the V gene TRBV10-1; 9 bases are a match to TRBD2. CDR3 sequence (DNA): TGCGCCAGCAGCGCGGGGGGGCCTACTGAAGAGACCCAGTACTTC. Amino acid sequence: CASSAGGPTEETQYF.